The 30 T cell receptor beta chains below all came from one sample that was sequenced in a study of T-cell reconstitution after alpha-beta-depleted transplantation in children. Preparation of the TCRbeta library involved a method that used unique molecular identifiers. Each CDR3 protein is one row after TCRdb ran MiXCR on the PCR reads. Of a few hundred thousand distinct CDR3 sequences detected, about a quarter appear once; the ten largest clones hold approximately 2.5%. Source: PBMCs, taken before TCRalphabeta/CD19-depleted stem cell transplant. The receptor source for this set is a girl aged 2 to 10 with Fanconi anemia, due to receive a stem cell transplant.

This clonotype was counted at least ten times. The V gene is TRBV7-3, the J gene TRBJ2-3; no firm D call. CDR3 length equals 14 residues. Germline V CDR1 and CDR2: SGHTA, FQGTGA. V was clipped by 2 bases and J by 0 bases, with 6 bases between them. DNA for the CDR3: TGTGCCAGCAGCTTATCGTCTAGCACAGATACGCAGTATTTT. This translates into CASSLSSSTDTQYF.

This clonotype appeared many times. V and J are TRBV10-3 and TRBJ2-1, with 10 nucleotides matching TRBD2. V trimming: 5 bases; J trimming: 10 bases; junction bases outside the gene matches: 14. Germline assignment: CDR1 ENHRY and CDR2 SYGVKD. The CDR3 contains 16 residues. Here the CDR3 reads CAISYLTSGIYGEQFF. CDR3 nucleotide sequence: TGTGCCATCAGTTACCTAACTAGCGGGATTTACGGCGAGCAGTTCTTC.

In its sample, this clonotype was seen a few times. The gene calls are TRBV28 and TRBJ1-2; possibly TRBD1 for D (5 bases). V dropped 6 bases and J dropped 8 bases, with 19 bases sitting between them. The CDR3 is 14 amino acids. CDR1 MDHEN and CDR2 SYDVKM come from the germline V gene. The CDR3 DNA reads TGTGCCAGCAGCCACCCCCGGGGGAAAGGGGGCTACACCTTC. It is translated as CASSHPRGKGGYTF.

A few counts support this clonotype. This chain connects TRBV6-1 to TRBJ2-3; no definite D call. CDR1 is MNHNS and CDR2 is SASEGT in the germline V gene. Trimming pared 3 bases from V and 4 bases from J, leaving 23 bases between. The CDR3 is 18 amino acids. The CDR3 nucleotides are TGTGCCAGCAGTGATTGGGCTGCGAGGACCCTGGTCCCAGATACGCAGTATTTT. Translation: CASSDWAARTLVPDTQYF.

This clonotype was seen repeatedly, ten times or more. The J gene is TRBJ2-3, the V gene TRBV29-1, with D unclear. Germline V gene lookup returns CDR1 SQVTM and CDR2 ANQGSEA. Trimming took off 4 bases at V and 0 bases at J, with 14 bases between the two ends. CDR3 length equals 15 residues. CDR3 residues: CSVVGSVPSTDTQYF. CDR3 DNA: TGCAGCGTTGTAGGTTCGGTTCCTAGCACAGATACGCAGTATTTT.

This chain links TRBV7-9 with TRBJ1-1; D not certain. This CDR3 region has 16 residues. Trimming removed 2 bases from V and 4 bases from J, with 17 bases in between. Germline CDR1 SEHNR, CDR2 FQNEAQ (reference sequence). The CDR3 DNA follows: TGTGCCAGCAGCTTATCTAGTCGCGGGATAGCCACTGAAGCTTTCTTT. This codes for CASSLSSRGIATEAFF.

This clonotype was seen many times. V usage is TRBV20-1 and J usage is TRBJ1-2; possibly TRBD1 for D (5 bases). The CDR3 sequence is 13 residues long. V was cut by 5 bases and J by 3 bases, with 13 bases left in between. From germline, CDR1 is DFQATT and CDR2 SNEGSKA (reference sequence). CDR3 sequence reads: CSAASTEHYGYTF. The CDR3 DNA reads TGCAGTGCTGCATCGACAGAACACTATGGCTACACCTTC.

In this sample, this clonotype turned up a few times. Its ends do not fully match the called genes, so a read error is possible. CDR3 nucleotide sequence: TGCAGGGCTAAGGGTATTGGGAACTATGGCTACACCTTC. The encoded protein is CRAKGIGNYGYTF. The chain employs TRBV20-1 and TRBJ1-2, with D uncertain. Germline loops: CDR1 DFQATT, CDR2 SNEGSKA (reference sequence). This CDR3 spans 13 amino acids.

At least ten counts were recorded for this clonotype. V and J are TRBV29-1 and TRBJ2-5, with 8 bases that match TRBD1. J was trimmed by 5 bases and V by 4 bases; bases with no gene match: 9. Germline CDR1 reads SQVTM; CDR2 reads ANQGSEA. The CDR3 extends over 14 amino acids. CDR3 sequence: CSVGPRQGMETQYF. CDR3 bases: TGCAGCGTTGGCCCGAGACAGGGGATGGAGACCCAGTACTTC.

At least ten counts were recorded for this clonotype. The chain couples TRBV29-1 to TRBJ2-7; D may correspond to TRBD1 or TRBD2 (7 bases each). The CDR3 runs 13 residues. V lost 3 bases to trimming and J lost 3 bases, with 12 bases between them. Germline V CDR1 and CDR2: SQVTM, ANQGSEA. The CDR3: CSVDRGDSYEQYF. The CDR3, as DNA: TGCAGCGTTGATCGGGGGGACAGCTACGAGCAGTACTTC.

This clonotype was counted a few times. The chain combines TRBV5-1 with TRBJ2-1; 13 nucleotides match TRBD2. V shed 3 bases, J shed 10 bases, and the junction held 7 bases outside the gene matches. The CDR3 is 15 residues long. Germline V gene sequence: CDR1 SGHRS, CDR2 YFSETQ. The CDR3 loop reads CASSSTSGGHLEQFF. Written as DNA, the CDR3 is TGCGCCAGCAGCTCGACTAGCGGGGGGCACTTGGAGCAGTTCTTC.

There are many counts of this clonotype. J is TRBJ2-5 and V is TRBV12-3 or TRBV12-4; D is unclear. The CDR3 is made up of 14 amino acids. V was shortened by 1 base and J by 5 bases, with 11 bases between the two germline ends. The CDR3 loop is CASSLVGYGETQYF. The CDR3 DNA is TGTGCCAGCAGTTTAGTGGGGTACGGGGAGACCCAGTACTTC.

The rearrangement uses TRBV12-3 or TRBV12-4 and TRBJ2-1, with TRBD2 identical over 12 bases. The CDR3 totals 15 residues. J was trimmed by 9 bases and V by 2 bases; bases with no gene match: 5. CDR3 protein: CASSLSSGRVGEQFF. CDR3 in DNA: TGTGCCAGCAGTTTATCTAGCGGGAGGGTTGGTGAGCAGTTCTTC.

In this sample, this clonotype turned up many times. The CDR3 DNA follows: TGTGCCAGCAGCTTAGGCACTAGCGGGGGGCAGTTCTTC. Its translation is CASSLGTSGGQFF. The chain joins TRBV7-3 to TRBJ2-1, with 11 bases lining up with TRBD2. This CDR3 comprises 13 residues. V was pared by 2 bases and J by 12 bases, with 3 bases of the junction left unmatched. The germline V gene has CDR1 SGHTA and CDR2 FQGTGA.

This sequence joins TRBV5-1 and TRBJ2-6; 10 bases are a match to TRBD1. CDR3 length equals 18 residues. Per the germline V gene, CDR1 is SGHRS and CDR2 is YFSETQ. Trimming removed 2 bases from V and 4 bases from J; junction bases left unmatched: 9. CDR3 in DNA: TGCGCCAGCAGCTTAAGCGACAGGGGGCTGGGAGGGGCCAACGTCCTGACTTTC. Translated, it gives CASSLSDRGLGGANVLTF.

The chain employs TRBV21-1 and TRBJ1-6; TRBD1, the table's D call, lacks a check against the DNA. TRBV21-1 is shown as a pseudogene. The CDR3 covers 17 residues. In nucleotides, the CDR3 is TGTGCCAGCAACACACAGGAGACCAAGGCCCAAACTAAAACCCTCCACTTT. This translates into CASNTQETKAQTKTLHF.

This clonotype was observed a few times. The chain recombines TRBV5-1 with TRBJ1-1; 7 bases align to TRBD1. The CDR3 is 15 amino acids. The J segment lost 1 base and the V segment lost 0 bases, leaving 3 bases of the junction unmatched. The germline V gene has CDR1 SGHRS and CDR2 YFSETQ. Here the CDR3 reads CASSLVGGQNTEAFF. CDR3 coding DNA: TGCGCCAGCAGCTTGGTAGGGGGCCAGAACACTGAAGCTTTCTTT.

The chain joins TRBV14 to TRBJ2-7; D gene ambiguous. V lost 4 bases to trimming and J lost 0 bases, with 7 bases between them. Germline V gives CDR1 SGHDN, CDR2 FVKESK. The CDR3 has 13 amino acids. CDR3 coding DNA: TGTGCCAGCAGCCCCTTGAGCTCCTACGAGCAGTACTTC. Encoded protein: CASSPLSSYEQYF.

This clonotype was detected ten times or more. The chain joins TRBV29-1 to TRBJ2-7; TRBD2 matches at 7 bases. Germline V gene lookup returns CDR1 SQVTM and CDR2 ANQGSEA. There are 13 residues in the CDR3. V gave up 4 bases and J gave up 3 bases; unmatched junction bases: 6. CDR3 nucleotides: TGCAGCGTTGCCGGACTAGGGATCTACGAGCAGTACTTC. Amino acids: CSVAGLGIYEQYF.

This clonotype was observed at least ten times. Here the CDR3 DNA reads TGCGCCAGCAGCTCTGACGGAACCTACAATGAGCAGTTCTTC. This gives the protein CASSSDGTYNEQFF. J is TRBJ2-1 and V is TRBV5-1, with no clear D. The V and J ends lost 3 bases and 2 bases respectively, with 9 bases between them. Per germline, CDR1 SGHRS and CDR2 YFSETQ. The CDR3 has 14 residues.

This clonotype was found many times. V usage is TRBV25-1 and J usage is TRBJ2-7; the D gene is possibly TRBD1 (5 bases). V was cut by 2 bases and J by 3 bases, with 8 bases left in between. CDR1 and CDR2 from the germline V gene are MGHDK and SYGVNS. The CDR3 spans 13 residues. The CDR3 spells CASSEGQYYEQYF. The CDR3, as DNA: TGTGCCAGCAGTGAAGGACAATACTACGAGCAGTACTTC.

The chain couples TRBV6-6 to TRBJ1-2; D gene ambiguous. CDR1 and CDR2 (germline): MNHNY, SVGAGI (reference sequence). The CDR3 contains 13 residues. V lost 5 bases, J lost 0 bases, and 7 bases lay in between. The CDR3 DNA follows: TGTGCCAGCAGTACCAGCCCTAACTATGGCTACACCTTC. Amino acids: CASSTSPNYGYTF.

This sequence joins TRBV28 and TRBJ1-6; 9 positions agree with TRBD1. Germline trimming cut 3 bases from V and 9 bases from J; bases unmatched to any gene: 12. CDR3 size: 17 residues. Germline CDR1 and CDR2: MDHEN and SYDVKM. CDR3 sequence reads: CASSLVTGGSVLSPLHF. The CDR3 DNA reads TGTGCCAGCAGTTTGGTTACAGGGGGCTCCGTCCTTTCACCCCTCCACTTT.

This clonotype was seen at least ten times. The CDR3 loop is CASSLTSGNYNEQFF. CDR3 DNA: TGTGCCAGCAGCTTAACGAGCGGGAACTACAATGAGCAGTTCTTC. The chain combines TRBV7-3 with TRBJ2-1, with TRBD2 identical over 7 bases. The CDR3 runs 15 residues. The germline V gene has CDR1 SGHTA and CDR2 FQGTGA. Germline trimming cut 0 bases from V and 3 bases from J; bases unmatched to any gene: 2. Combining the CDR3 with reference TRBV7-3 and TRBJ2-1 gives the whole variable domain GAGVSQTPSNKVTEKGKYVELRCDPISGHTALYWYRQSLGQGPEFLIYFQGTGAADDSGLPNDRFFAVRPEGSVSTLKIQRTERGDSAVYLCASSLTSGNYNEQFFGPGTRLTVL.

This chain connects TRBV6-1 to TRBJ2-1; 11 bases are a match to TRBD2. Germline V gene lookup returns CDR1 MNHNS and CDR2 SASEGT. The V gene end was trimmed by 6 bases and the J gene end by 6 bases; junction bases not matched to a gene: 7. The CDR3 is made up of 15 amino acids. Here the CDR3 DNA reads TGTGCCAGCAGCCCCCTAGCGGGAGGAAGCAATGAGCAGTTCTTC. Protein: CASSPLAGGSNEQFF.

The DNA of the CDR3 is TGTGCCAGCAGCTTAGTAGTGGGGCTTCTCGCCTACGAGCAGTACTTC. Its translation: CASSLVVGLLAYEQYF. J is TRBJ2-7 and V is TRBV7-9; a possible D gene is TRBD1 (5 bases). Germline loops: CDR1 SEHNR, CDR2 FQNEAQ (reference sequence). The V gene lost 1 base and the J gene lost 2 bases, with 15 bases spanning the gap. The CDR3 consists of 16 residues.

There are many counts of this clonotype. CDR3 bases: TGCAGTGCGTCGACACCGGGGAGCTATGGCTACACCTTC. Translated: CSASTPGSYGYTF. The chain is built from TRBV20-1 and TRBJ1-2, with D hard to call. This CDR3 has 13 amino acids. The germline V and J ends were trimmed by 6 bases and 4 bases, with 15 bases remaining between them. CDR1 and CDR2 (germline): DFQATT, SNEGSKA (reference sequence).

The chain couples TRBV5-1 to TRBJ2-3; 14 positions match TRBD2. V dropped 4 bases and J dropped 4; count of bases not matched to a gene: 2. The CDR3 runs to 15 residues. Germline values: CDR1 SGHRS, CDR2 YFSETQ. CDR3 sequence reads: CASSMGLAGADTQYF. The CDR3 coding sequence is TGCGCCAGCAGCATGGGACTAGCGGGGGCAGATACGCAGTATTTT.

In its sample, this clonotype was seen a few times. The chain has TRBV20-1 and TRBJ2-1; no clear D gene. CDR1 and CDR2 (germline): DFQATT, SNEGSKA (reference sequence). The CDR3 covers 13 residues. Trimming took 2 bases from V and 0 from J, leaving 5 bases between them. CDR3 residues: CSARSGSYNEQFF. CDR3 in DNA: TGCAGTGCTAGATCTGGCTCCTACAATGAGCAGTTCTTC.

This clonotype was counted a few times. This chain's CDR3 is CASSLGLATEFF. In DNA form, the CDR3 reads TGTGCCAGCAGCTTAGGACTAGCTACTGAGTTCTTC. The V and J genes are TRBV13 and TRBJ2-1, with D perhaps matching TRBD2 (6 bases). Trimming stripped 0 bases from V and 14 bases from J, with 11 bases between. Germline V gene lookup returns CDR1 PRHDT and CDR2 FYEKMQ (reference sequence). CDR3 length: 12 residues.